In this sample, the clone carrying this T cell receptor beta chain turned up many times. Its antigen is undetermined. The data originate from a study of T-cell reconstitution after alpha-beta-depleted transplantation in children. Study observations and caveats: Expanded graft clones numbering several hundred reportedly gave rise to alpha-beta T cells about two months after transplant.

Unique molecular identifiers were incorporated during preparation of the TCRbeta library. TCRdb re-derived calls from the PCR reads in MiXCR, one entry per CDR3 protein. The data show roughly 100,000 distinct CDR3 sequences, roughly 7.6% seen once. The CDR3 extends over 14 amino acids. Germline V gene data show CDR1 as DFQATT and CDR2 as SNEGSKA (reference sequence). The junction had 6 bases not matched to a gene; V was cut back by 6 bases and J by 1 base. The source is a boy between 2 and 10 years old with acute lymphoblastic leukemia, due to receive a stem cell transplant. The rearrangement joins TRBV20-1 to TRBJ2-5; TRBD1 aligns across 9 bases. Sequenced material: PBMCs, taken before TCRalphabeta/CD19-depleted stem cell transplant. For the CDR3, the DNA is TGCAGTGCCAGGGGACAGGGACCCCAAGAGACCCAGTACTTC. Protein sequence: CSARGQGPQETQYF.